This TCR beta chain was observed in a study of CD8 T cell repertoires and HIV-1 epitope variants. Background on the study: Each of Twenty-five Gag and Nef epitope peptides stimulated a separate culture. Tested: three Gag epitope families, Nef HW9 and YT9.

The repertoire was sequenced with immunoSEQ multiplex PCR; TCRdb's copy has only in-frame clones and lacks some. The data show tens of thousands of clones, more than 65% seen once. Study observations and caveats: No clonotypes responded to the TAALDMSHF plasma variant; roughly five recognized KF9, one HW9.

On this clone itself: Its matching antigen is unknown.

CDR1 is MDHEN, CDR2 SYDVKM, per germline. The CDR3 is 16 amino acids. Deletions cut 6 bases from V and 8 bases from J, with 22 bases between. V is TRBV28 and J is TRBJ1-4, with unresolved D. Sequenced input: uncultured baseline CD8+ T cells from peripheral blood mononuclear cells (PBMCs). The receptor comes from a male donor with HIV. CDR3 nucleotide sequence: TGTGCCAGCAGCCAGACGCCGGGGAACAGAGGAGAAAAACTGTTTTTT. Amino acid sequence: CASSQTPGNRGEKLFF. The full variable domain, completed using reference TRBV28 and TRBJ1-4, is DVKVTQSSRYLVKRTGEKVFLECVQDMDHENMFWYRQDPGLGLRLIYFSYDVKMKEKGDIPEGYSVSREKKERFSLILESASTNQTSMYLCASSQTPGNRGEKLFFGSGTQLSVL.